This T cell receptor beta chain was retrieved from a study of blood T cell repertoires in COVID-19. This clone has only one observation. The CDR3 is made up of 13 amino acids. The V and J ends lost 2 bases and 4 bases respectively, with 9 bases between them. Germline CDR1 and CDR2: MDHEN and SYDVKM. Repertoires were generated with immunoSEQ multiplex PCR, while TCRdb's copy carries only in-frame clones and drops some. The repertoire holds roughly 200,000 clones, over 70% seen once, with approximately 8.7% in the top ten. The chain combines TRBV28 with TRBJ2-7, with D hard to call. Sequencing input: peripheral blood. The sequence was collected from an elderly woman with acute or convalescent COVID-19. The CDR3 DNA sequence: TGTGCCAGCAGTTTAGGCGGCGGTTACGAGCAGTACTTC. Protein: CASSLGGGYEQYF.